This T cell receptor (beta chain) was sequenced for a study of a mutant IDH1 vaccine in newly diagnosed glioma. Study-level information: Averaging 40.4 years of age, treated patients were roughly 60% male and 37.5% female. Every participant had undergone radiotherapy, temozolomide, or both before, and most underwent both. Study outcomes and limitations: Vaccination induced immune responses in around 93% of patients.

As regards this clone: Its target is not known.

Germline-derived CDR1 and CDR2 are SNHLY and FYNNEI. The CDR3 covers 14 residues. Trimming cost V 6 bases and J 6 bases; bases outside gene matches: 11. The protocol was immunoSEQ multiplex PCR, while the TCRdb copy is restricted to in-frame clones and leaves out a portion. The sample includes 99,000 or so clones, approximately 90% of them seen just once. Regarding time point: baseline, week 1 (first vaccination visit). Treatment reported: pre-vaccination baseline after standard-of-care therapy. This specimen consisted of PBMCs, obtained from a glioma patient treated with radiotherapy, temozolomide or both. This receptor was taken from a woman aged 50 to 65 with glioma. This rearrangement joins TRBV2 to TRBJ2-7; TRBD1 matches 7 bases. The CDR3 is CASREQGLYGEQYF. The CDR3 DNA is TGTGCCAGCAGAGAACAGGGGTTGTACGGCGAGCAGTACTTC.